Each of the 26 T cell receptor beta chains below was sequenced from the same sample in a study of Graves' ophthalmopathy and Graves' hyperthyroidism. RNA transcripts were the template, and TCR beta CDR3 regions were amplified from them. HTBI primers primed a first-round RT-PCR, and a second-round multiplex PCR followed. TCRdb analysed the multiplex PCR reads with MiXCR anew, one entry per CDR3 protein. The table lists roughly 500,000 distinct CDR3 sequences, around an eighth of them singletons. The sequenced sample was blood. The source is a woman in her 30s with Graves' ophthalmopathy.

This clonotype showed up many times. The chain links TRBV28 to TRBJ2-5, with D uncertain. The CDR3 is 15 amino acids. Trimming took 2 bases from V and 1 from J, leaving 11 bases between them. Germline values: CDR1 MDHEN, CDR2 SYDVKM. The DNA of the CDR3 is TGTGCCAGCAGTTTAAATGGGCAGCTCCAAGAGACCCAGTACTTC. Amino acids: CASSLNGQLQETQYF.

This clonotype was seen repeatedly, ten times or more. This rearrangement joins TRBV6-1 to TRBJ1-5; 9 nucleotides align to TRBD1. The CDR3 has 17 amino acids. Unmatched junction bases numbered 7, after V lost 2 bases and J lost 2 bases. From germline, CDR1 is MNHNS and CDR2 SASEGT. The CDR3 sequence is CASSENLDRGGNQPQHF. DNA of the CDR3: TGTGCCAGCAGTGAAAATTTGGACAGGGGTGGCAATCAGCCCCAGCATTTT.

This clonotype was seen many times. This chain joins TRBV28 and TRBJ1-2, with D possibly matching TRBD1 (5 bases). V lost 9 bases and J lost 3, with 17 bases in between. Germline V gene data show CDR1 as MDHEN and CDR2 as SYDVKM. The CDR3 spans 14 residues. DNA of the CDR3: TGTGCCAGTGAAGGTAGCCGGGGCTACTATGGCTACACCTTC. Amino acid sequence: CASEGSRGYYGYTF.

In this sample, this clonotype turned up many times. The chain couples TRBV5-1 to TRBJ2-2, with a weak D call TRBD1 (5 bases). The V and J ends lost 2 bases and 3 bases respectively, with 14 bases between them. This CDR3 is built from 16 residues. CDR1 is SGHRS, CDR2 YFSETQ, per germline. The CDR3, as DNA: TGCGCCAGCAGCTTTACCCCCTCAGGGTACACCGGGGAGCTGTTTTTT. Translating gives CASSFTPSGYTGELFF.

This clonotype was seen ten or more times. CDR3 loop: CASSVSGRARAEAFF. DNA for the CDR3: TGTGCCAGCAGCGTCTCTGGGAGGGCGAGGGCTGAAGCTTTCTTT. This rearrangement joins TRBV6-5 to TRBJ1-1; D is undetermined. This CDR3 has 15 residues. V gave up 6 bases and J gave up 6 bases, with 20 bases separating them. CDR1 and CDR2 (germline): MNHEY, SVGAGI.

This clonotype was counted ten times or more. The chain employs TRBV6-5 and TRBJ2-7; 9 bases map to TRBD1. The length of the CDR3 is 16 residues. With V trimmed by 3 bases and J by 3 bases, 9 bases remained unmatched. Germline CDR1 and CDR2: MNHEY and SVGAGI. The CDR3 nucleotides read TGTGCCAGCAGTTATTCGGGACAGGGACGCTTCTACGAGCAGTACTTC. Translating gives CASSYSGQGRFYEQYF.

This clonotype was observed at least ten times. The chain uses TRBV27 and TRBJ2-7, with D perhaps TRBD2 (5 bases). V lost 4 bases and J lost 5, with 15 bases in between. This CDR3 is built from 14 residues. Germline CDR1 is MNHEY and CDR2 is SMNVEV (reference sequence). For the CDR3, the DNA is TGTGCCAGCAGTTCTGAGGGATTGAACCACGAGCAGTACTTC. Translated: CASSSEGLNHEQYF.

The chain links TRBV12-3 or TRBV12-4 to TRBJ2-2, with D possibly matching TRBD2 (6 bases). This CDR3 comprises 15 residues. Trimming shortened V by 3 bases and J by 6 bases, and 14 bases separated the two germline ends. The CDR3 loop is CASSFWGRMAGELFF. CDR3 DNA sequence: TGTGCCAGCAGTTTTTGGGGGAGGATGGCCGGGGAGCTGTTTTTT.

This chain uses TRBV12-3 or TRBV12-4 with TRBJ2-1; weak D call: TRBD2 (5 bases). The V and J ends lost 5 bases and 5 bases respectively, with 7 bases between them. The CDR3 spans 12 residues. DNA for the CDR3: TGTGCCAGCAGTCGGACTGACAATGAGCAGTTCTTC. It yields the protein CASSRTDNEQFF.

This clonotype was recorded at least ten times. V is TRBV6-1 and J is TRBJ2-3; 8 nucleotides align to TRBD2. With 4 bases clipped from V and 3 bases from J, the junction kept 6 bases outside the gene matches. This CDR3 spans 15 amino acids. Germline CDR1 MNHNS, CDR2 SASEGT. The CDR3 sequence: CASSVAGGRTDTQYF. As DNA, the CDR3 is TGTGCCAGCAGTGTGGCGGGAGGAAGGACAGATACGCAGTATTTT.

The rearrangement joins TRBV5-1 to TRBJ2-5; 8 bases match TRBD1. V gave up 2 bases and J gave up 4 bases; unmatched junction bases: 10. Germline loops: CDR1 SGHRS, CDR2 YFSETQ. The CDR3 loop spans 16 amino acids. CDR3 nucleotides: TGCGCCAGCAGCTTAGGCCCCAGGGGGCTAACAGAGACCCAGTACTTC. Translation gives CASSLGPRGLTETQYF.

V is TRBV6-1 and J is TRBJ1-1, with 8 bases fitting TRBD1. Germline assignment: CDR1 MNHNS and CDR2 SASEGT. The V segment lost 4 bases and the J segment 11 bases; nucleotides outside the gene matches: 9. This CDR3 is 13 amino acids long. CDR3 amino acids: CASSGGQGGWAFF. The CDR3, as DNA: TGTGCCAGCAGTGGAGGACAGGGCGGGTGGGCTTTCTTT.

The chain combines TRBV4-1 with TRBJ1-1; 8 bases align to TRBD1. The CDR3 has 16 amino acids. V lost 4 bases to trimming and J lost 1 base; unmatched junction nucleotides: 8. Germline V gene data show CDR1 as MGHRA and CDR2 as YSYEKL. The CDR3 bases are TGCGCCAGCAGCCGCTTCACAGGGGGAGGGAACACTGAAGCTTTCTTT. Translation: CASSRFTGGGNTEAFF.

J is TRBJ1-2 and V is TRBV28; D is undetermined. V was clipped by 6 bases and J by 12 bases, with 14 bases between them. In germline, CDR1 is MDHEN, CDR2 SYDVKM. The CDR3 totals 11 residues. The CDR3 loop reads CASRGGYGNTF. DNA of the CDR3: TGTGCCAGCAGGGGCGGTTACGGGAACACCTTC.

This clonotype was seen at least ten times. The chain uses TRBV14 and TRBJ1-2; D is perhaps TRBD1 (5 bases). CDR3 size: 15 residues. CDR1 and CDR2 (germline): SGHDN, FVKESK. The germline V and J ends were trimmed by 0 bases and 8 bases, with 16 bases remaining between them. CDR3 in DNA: TGTGCCAGCAGCCAAGATGGACAAATCCACGGAGGCTACACCTTC. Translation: CASSQDGQIHGGYTF.

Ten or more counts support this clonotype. The CDR3 DNA reads as TGCAGTGCTAGCTGGACGGTAGATTACGAGCAGTACTTC. It translates to CSASWTVDYEQYF. The chain joins TRBV20-1 to TRBJ2-7; D gene ambiguous. The CDR3 extends over 13 amino acids. V lost 3 bases to trimming and J lost 4 bases, with 13 bases between them. CDR1 is DFQATT, CDR2 SNEGSKA, per germline (reference sequence).

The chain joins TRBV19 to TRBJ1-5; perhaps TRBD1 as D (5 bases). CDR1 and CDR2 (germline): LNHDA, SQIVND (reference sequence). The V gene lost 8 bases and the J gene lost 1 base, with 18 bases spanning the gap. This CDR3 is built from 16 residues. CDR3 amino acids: CASEDDRFLSNQPQHF. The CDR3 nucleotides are TGTGCCAGTGAAGACGACAGATTCCTCAGCAATCAGCCCCAGCATTTT.

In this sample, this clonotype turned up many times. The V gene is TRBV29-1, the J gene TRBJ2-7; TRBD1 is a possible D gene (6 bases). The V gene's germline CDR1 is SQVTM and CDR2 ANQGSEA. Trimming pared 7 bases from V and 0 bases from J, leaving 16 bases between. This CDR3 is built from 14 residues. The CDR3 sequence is CSAGWDKSSYEQYF. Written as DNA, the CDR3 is TGCAGCGCTGGGTGGGACAAAAGCTCCTACGAGCAGTACTTC.

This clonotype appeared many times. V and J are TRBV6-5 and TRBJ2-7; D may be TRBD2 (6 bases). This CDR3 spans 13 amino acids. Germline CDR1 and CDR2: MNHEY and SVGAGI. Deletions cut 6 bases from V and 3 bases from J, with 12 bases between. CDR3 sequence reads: CASSARDFYEQYF. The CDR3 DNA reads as TGTGCCAGCAGCGCTAGGGACTTCTACGAGCAGTACTTC.

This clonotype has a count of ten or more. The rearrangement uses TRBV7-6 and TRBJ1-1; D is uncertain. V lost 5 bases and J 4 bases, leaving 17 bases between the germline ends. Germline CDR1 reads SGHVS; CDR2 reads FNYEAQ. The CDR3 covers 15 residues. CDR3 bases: TGTGCCAGCAGCCCGACGGACCGGGAGGTCACTGAAGCTTTCTTT. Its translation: CASSPTDREVTEAFF.

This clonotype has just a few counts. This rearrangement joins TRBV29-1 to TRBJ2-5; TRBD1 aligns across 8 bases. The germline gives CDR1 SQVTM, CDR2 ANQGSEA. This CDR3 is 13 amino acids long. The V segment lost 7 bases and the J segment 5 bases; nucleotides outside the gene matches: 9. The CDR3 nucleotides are TGCAGCGCCGAACAGGGGGATCTCGAGACCCAGTACTTC. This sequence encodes CSAEQGDLETQYF.

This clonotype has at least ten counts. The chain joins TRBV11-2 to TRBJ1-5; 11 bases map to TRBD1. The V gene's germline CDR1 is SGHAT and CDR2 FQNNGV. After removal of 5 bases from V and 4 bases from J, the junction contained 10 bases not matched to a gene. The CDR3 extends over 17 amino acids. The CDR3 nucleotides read TGTGCCAGCAGCCCAGGGACAGGGGGGATTAAGAATCAGCCCCAGCATTTT. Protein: CASSPGTGGIKNQPQHF.

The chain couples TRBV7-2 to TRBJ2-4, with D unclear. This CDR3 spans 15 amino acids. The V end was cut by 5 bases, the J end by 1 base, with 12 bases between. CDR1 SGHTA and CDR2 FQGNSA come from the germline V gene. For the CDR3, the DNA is TGTGCCAGCAGCCCGTGGACCATCGCCAAAAACATTCAGTACTTC. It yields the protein CASSPWTIAKNIQYF. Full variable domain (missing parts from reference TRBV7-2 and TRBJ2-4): GAGVSQSPSNKVTEKGKDVELRCDPISGHTALYWYRQSLGQGLEFLIYFQGNSAPDKSGLPSDRFSAERTGGSVSTLTIQRTQQEDSAVYLCASSPWTIAKNIQYFGAGTRLSVL.

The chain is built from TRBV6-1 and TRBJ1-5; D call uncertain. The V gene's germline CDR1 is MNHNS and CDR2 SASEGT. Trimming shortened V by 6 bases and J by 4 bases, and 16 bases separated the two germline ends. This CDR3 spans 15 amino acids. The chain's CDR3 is CASRQRREINQPQHF. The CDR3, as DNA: TGTGCCAGCAGGCAGCGGCGCGAGATTAATCAGCCCCAGCATTTT.

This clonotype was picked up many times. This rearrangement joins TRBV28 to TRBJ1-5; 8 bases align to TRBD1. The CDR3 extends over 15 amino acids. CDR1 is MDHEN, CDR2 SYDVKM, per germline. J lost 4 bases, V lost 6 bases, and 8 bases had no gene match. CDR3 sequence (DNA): TGTGCCAGCAGCTCCGACAGGGGTCGGAATCAGCCCCAGCATTTT. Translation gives CASSSDRGRNQPQHF.

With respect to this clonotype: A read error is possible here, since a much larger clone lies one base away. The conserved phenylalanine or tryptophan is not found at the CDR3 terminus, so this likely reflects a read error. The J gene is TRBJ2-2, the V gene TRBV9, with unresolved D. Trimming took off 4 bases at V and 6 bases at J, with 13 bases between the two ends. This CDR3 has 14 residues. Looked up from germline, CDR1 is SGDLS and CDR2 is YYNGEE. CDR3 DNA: TGTGCCAGCAGCCTCCACCCCGGCGCCGGGGAGCTGTTTTTG. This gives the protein CASSLHPGAGELFL.